This T cell receptor beta chain was captured in a study of control samples from healthy donors and cancer patients. Between the trimmed V and J ends, which lost 1 base and 10 bases, there was a span of 10 bases. The CDR3 has 13 amino acids. Germline CDR1 is KGHSH and CDR2 is LQKENI. The table came from immunoSEQ multiplex PCR; TCRdb's copy has only in-frame clones and leaves some out. The sample shows 150,000 or so clones, approximately 90% of them seen only once. This sequence was found in a woman in her 50s in good health. The sequenced sample consisted of blood. The V call is TRBV18, the J call TRBJ1-4; D might be TRBD1 (5 bases). CDR3 in amino acids: CASSPQGLRKLFF. For the CDR3, the DNA is TGTGCCAGCTCACCACAGGGGCTACGAAAACTGTTTTTT.